The 27 T cell receptor beta chains listed next were all sequenced from one sample in a study of a mutant IDH1 vaccine in newly diagnosed glioma. TCRdb's table, derived via immunoSEQ multiplex PCR, lists solely in-frame clones and lacks some. Of approximately 16,000 clones detected, nearly 97% appear once; the ten largest clones hold about 3.7%. The time point was: baseline, week 1 (first vaccination visit). Stated treatment: pre-vaccination baseline after standard-of-care therapy. Sequences were derived from peripheral blood mononuclear cells (PBMCs), sampled from a glioma patient treated with radiotherapy, temozolomide or both. These receptor sequences come from a woman aged 18-35 years with glioma. Some clones in this sample may be carry-over from other donors' samples.

The chain is built from TRBV18 and TRBJ2-2; the D is unclear. The V and J ends lost 4 bases and 7 bases respectively, with 16 bases between them. This CDR3 has 15 residues. Germline CDR1 KGHSH, CDR2 LQKENI. The chain's CDR3 is CASSRNVAAGGELFF. In DNA form, the CDR3 reads TGTGCCAGCTCACGGAACGTGGCTGCAGGCGGGGAGCTGTTTTTT.

This chain uses TRBV11-3 with TRBJ2-5, with a weak D call TRBD1 (5 bases). CDR1 is SGHNT, CDR2 YENEEA, per germline. The CDR3 is 14 amino acids. Trimming removed 5 bases at V and 5 bases at J, with 15 bases between. The CDR3 DNA reads as TGTGCCAGCAGCCTTGGGTTTAAGGGGGAGACCCAGTACTTC. Translation gives CASSLGFKGETQYF.

The J gene is TRBJ2-7, the V gene TRBV27; D may be TRBD1 or TRBD2 (6 bases each). This CDR3 region has 14 residues. The V end lost 3 bases, the J end lost 2 bases, and 11 bases lay between the germline ends. The V gene's germline CDR1 is MNHEY and CDR2 SMNVEV (reference sequence). The CDR3: CASSFGGGTYEQYF. The DNA of the CDR3 is TGTGCCAGCAGTTTCGGGGGCGGAACCTACGAGCAGTACTTC.

The chain links TRBV5-1 to TRBJ2-7; D unresolved. The CDR3 consists of 13 residues. CDR1 is SGHRS, CDR2 YFSETQ, per germline. V was pared by 4 bases and J by 3 bases, with 11 bases between. This chain's CDR3 is CASSPRSDYEQYF. For the CDR3, the DNA is TGCGCCAGCAGCCCAAGAAGCGACTACGAGCAGTACTTC. Full variable domain (remainder filled in from reference TRBV5-1 and TRBJ2-7): KAGVTQTPRYLIKTRGQQVTLSCSPISGHRSVSWYQQTPGQGLQFLFEYFSETQRNKGNFPGRFSGRQFSNSRSEMNVSTLELGDSALYLCASSPRSDYEQYFGPGTRLTVT.

To note about this clone: The junction shows a germline mismatch at one end, possibly a read error. The rearrangement joins TRBV9 to TRBJ2-7; D is perhaps TRBD2 (6 bases). This CDR3 contains 14 residues. Germline lookup yields CDR1 SGDLS and CDR2 YYNGEE. The CDR3 reads CASSVDGSSNEQYF. In DNA form, the CDR3 reads TGTGCCAGCAGCGTAGACGGGAGCTCCAACGAGCAGTACTTC.

The genes are TRBV6-1 and TRBJ1-5, with TRBD1 matching over 9 bases. V gave up 8 bases and J gave up 1 base; unmatched junction bases: 3. Germline V gene lookup returns CDR1 MNHNS and CDR2 SASEGT. This CDR3 spans 14 amino acids. The CDR3 DNA reads TGTGCCAGCCTGGACAGGGGAAGCAATCAGCCCCAGCATTTT. Its translation is CASLDRGSNQPQHF.

The chain is built from TRBV5-1 and TRBJ2-5; 7 bases fit TRBD1. The CDR3 is 14 amino acids. The V segment lost 1 base and the J segment 3 bases; nucleotides outside the gene matches: 3. Germline V gene sequence: CDR1 SGHRS, CDR2 YFSETQ. CDR3 sequence (DNA): TGCGCCAGCAGCTTGATAACAGGGGAAGAGACCCAGTACTTC. As protein: CASSLITGEETQYF.

V usage is TRBV9 and J usage is TRBJ1-5; 8 bases agree with TRBD1. This CDR3 has 15 residues. Per germline, CDR1 SGDLS and CDR2 YYNGEE. V dropped 4 bases and J dropped 5; count of bases not matched to a gene: 8. The CDR3 DNA follows: TGTGCCAGCAGCTCCGGACAGGGTAGTTATCAGCCCCAGCATTTT. This codes for CASSSGQGSYQPQHF. The complete variable domain, with remaining parts taken from reference TRBV9 and TRBJ1-5, reads DSGVTQTPKHLITATGQRVTLRCSPRSGDLSVYWYQQSLDQGLQFLIQYYNGEERAKGNILERFSAQQFPDLHSELNLSSLELGDSALYFCASSSGQGSYQPQHFGDGTRLSIL.

For the CDR3, the DNA is TGTGCCAGTAGTATCGGACAGGGCACAGATACGCAGTATTTT. Amino acids: CASSIGQGTDTQYF. The J gene is TRBJ2-3, the V gene TRBV19; 7 bases agree with TRBD1. With 3 bases clipped from V and 1 base from J, the junction kept 1 base outside the gene matches. Germline-derived CDR1 and CDR2 are LNHDA and SQIVND (reference sequence). The CDR3 consists of 14 residues. The full variable domain, with the rest looked up from reference TRBV19 and TRBJ2-3, is DGGITQSPKYLFRKEGQNVTLSCEQNLNHDAMYWYRQDPGQGLRLIYYSQIVNDFQKGDIAEGYSVSREKKESFPLTVTSAQKNPTAFYLCASSIGQGTDTQYFGPGTRLTVL.

The rearrangement joins TRBV7-3 to TRBJ2-1; 15 nucleotides match TRBD2. The V and J ends lost 5 bases and 6 bases, in that order; junction bases with no gene match: 2. The CDR3 runs 15 residues. CDR1 and CDR2 (germline): SGHTA, FQGTGA. CDR3 residues: CASSGLAGGGNEQFF. CDR3 DNA: TGTGCCAGCAGCGGACTAGCGGGAGGGGGCAATGAGCAGTTCTTC.

The J gene is TRBJ2-7, the V gene TRBV11-2; 10 nucleotides match TRBD2. Germline V lookup: CDR1 SGHAT, CDR2 FQNNGV. CDR3 length equals 15 residues. Trimming removed 4 bases from V and 2 bases from J; junction bases left unmatched: 5. CDR3 DNA: TGTGCCAGCAGCTCTGGACTAGCGGAGCCCTACGAGCAGTACTTC. Protein: CASSSGLAEPYEQYF.

This sequence joins TRBV5-1 and TRBJ2-6; TRBD1 matches 7 bases. The V gene end was trimmed by 4 bases and the J gene end by 0 bases; junction bases not matched to a gene: 13. This CDR3 has 19 residues. Germline CDR1 reads SGHRS; CDR2 reads YFSETQ. CDR3 in amino acids: CASSLFPGTDSSGANVLTF. CDR3 bases: TGCGCCAGCAGCCTGTTTCCCGGGACAGACAGCTCTGGGGCCAACGTCCTGACTTTC.

CDR3 nucleotide sequence: TGTGCCAGCAGCTTCCCGACTAGCGGGAGTTCAGATACGCAGTATTTT. It yields the protein CASSFPTSGSSDTQYF. The chain uses TRBV7-9 and TRBJ2-3, with 12 bases matching TRBD2. The length of the CDR3 is 16 residues. Unmatched junction bases numbered 5, after V lost 3 bases and J lost 4 bases. Germline loops: CDR1 SEHNR, CDR2 FQNEAQ (reference sequence). The full variable domain, in which reference TRBV7-9 and TRBJ2-3 provide the parts outside the CDR3, is DTGVSQNPRHKITKRGQNVTFRCDPISEHNRLYWYRQTLGQGPEFLTYFQNEAQLEKSRLLSDRFSAERPKGSFSTLEIQRTEQGDSAMYLCASSFPTSGSSDTQYFGPGTRLTVL.

The chain recombines TRBV11-2 with TRBJ1-1; 7 bases line up with TRBD1. Germline-derived CDR1 and CDR2 are SGHAT and FQNNGV. Germline trimming cut 5 bases from V and 0 bases from J; bases unmatched to any gene: 9. This CDR3 comprises 16 residues. The CDR3 protein is CASSPRTGTMNTEAFF. The CDR3 DNA reads TGTGCCAGCAGCCCGAGGACAGGTACCATGAACACTGAAGCTTTCTTT.

This clone came up once. This chain uses TRBV6-5 with TRBJ2-7; 8 bases map to TRBD1. V was clipped by 3 bases and J by 7 bases; unmatched bases: 8. Germline V lookup: CDR1 MNHEY, CDR2 SVGAGI. The CDR3 extends over 14 amino acids. In nucleotides, the CDR3 is TGTGCCAGCAGTTATGGGCAGGGGGCGCGTGAGCAGTACTTC. Protein: CASSYGQGAREQYF.

The V call is TRBV7-9, the J call TRBJ1-2; no clear D gene. V lost 3 bases, J lost 2 bases, and 10 bases lay in between. The CDR3 has 14 amino acids. Germline V gene lookup returns CDR1 SEHNR and CDR2 FQNEAQ (reference sequence). CDR3: CASSFGSDNYGYTF. CDR3 sequence (DNA): TGTGCCAGCAGCTTTGGGTCAGACAACTATGGCTACACCTTC. The variable domain in full, with the rest retrieved from reference TRBV7-9 and TRBJ1-2, is DTGVSQNPRHKITKRGQNVTFRCDPISEHNRLYWYRQTLGQGPEFLTYFQNEAQLEKSRLLSDRFSAERPKGSFSTLEIQRTEQGDSAMYLCASSFGSDNYGYTFGSGTRLTVV.

The J gene is TRBJ2-7, the V gene TRBV10-2; the match to TRBD2 covers 8 bases. With 2 bases clipped from V and 6 bases from J, the junction kept 15 bases outside the gene matches. This CDR3 region has 17 residues. Germline V gene data show CDR1 as WSHSY and CDR2 as SAAADI. The CDR3 DNA reads as TGCGCCAGCAGTGAGGTTAGATCCGGGACTAGTCGGTCCGAGCAGTACTTC. The encoded protein is CASSEVRSGTSRSEQYF.

The genes are TRBV5-1 and TRBJ2-5; weak D call: TRBD2 (6 bases). Germline V gives CDR1 SGHRS, CDR2 YFSETQ. CDR3 size: 13 residues. Trimming cost V 1 base and J 3 bases, with 7 bases left between them. CDR3 sequence: CASSLWGEETQYF. Here the CDR3 DNA reads TGCGCCAGCAGCTTGTGGGGGGAAGAGACCCAGTACTTC.

The rearrangement uses TRBV6-1 and TRBJ1-5; D is undetermined. Germline V CDR1 and CDR2: MNHNS, SASEGT. CDR3 length: 15 amino acids. V lost 9 bases and J lost 0, with 15 bases in between. CDR3 DNA: TGTGCCAGTTACGAAGGAGATAATAGCAATCAGCCCCAGCATTTT. Its translation: CASYEGDNSNQPQHF.

V gene TRBV30 combines with J gene TRBJ1-2; D is undetermined. Germline V gene lookup returns CDR1 GTSNPN and CDR2 SVGIG (reference sequence). The CDR3 is made up of 15 amino acids. V lost 2 bases and J lost 1, with 14 bases in between. The DNA of the CDR3 is TGTGCCTGGAGTCAACTGGAGGGAATTAACTATGGCTACACCTTC. Translating gives CAWSQLEGINYGYTF. Full variable domain (missing parts from reference TRBV30 and TRBJ1-2): SQTIHQWPATLVQPVGSPLSLECTVEGTSNPNLYWYRQAAGRGLQLLFYSVGIGQISSEVPQNLSASRPQDRQFILSSKKLLLSDSGFYLCAWSQLEGINYGYTFGSGTRLTVV.

V gene TRBV27 combines with J gene TRBJ1-6; D uncertain. V lost 3 bases and J 5 bases, leaving 11 bases between the germline ends. The CDR3 is made up of 15 amino acids. Germline V CDR1 and CDR2: MNHEY, SMNVEV (reference sequence). Here the CDR3 DNA reads TGTGCCAGCAGTTTGGGGTCTCCAAATAATTCACCCCTCCACTTT. It specifies CASSLGSPNNSPLHF.

The CDR3 loop is CASSDSGTGELFF. For the CDR3, the DNA is TGTGCCAGCAGTGACTCGGGTACCGGGGAGCTGTTTTTT. This rearrangement joins TRBV6-4 to TRBJ2-2; D not resolved. The CDR3 has 13 amino acids. Germline lookup yields CDR1 MRHNA and CDR2 SNTAGT. V was trimmed by 0 bases and J by 5 bases, leaving 4 bases between them.

This clone is a singleton in its sample. The chain is built from TRBV4-2 and TRBJ2-7; D is possibly TRBD2 (5 bases). Germline CDR1 reads LGHNA; CDR2 reads YNFKEQ. Trimming cost V 1 base and J 0 bases, with 16 bases left between them. This CDR3 spans 17 amino acids. CDR3 nucleotide sequence: TGTGCCAGCAGCCAAGGGCTCGCGGGCATTTCCTCCTACGAGCAGTACTTC. Translation gives CASSQGLAGISSYEQYF.

This clone was observed a few times. The chain recombines TRBV4-2 with TRBJ2-2, with a tentative D call TRBD2 (6 bases). Germline V gene sequence: CDR1 LGHNA, CDR2 YNFKEQ. CDR3 length equals 18 residues. V was shortened by 7 bases and J by 6 bases, with 27 bases between the two germline ends. The CDR3 sequence: CASIALGGSANRAGELFF. CDR3 sequence (DNA): TGTGCCAGCATCGCCCTTGGGGGGAGCGCCAACCGCGCCGGGGAGCTGTTTTTT.

This clone was observed once. The CDR3 DNA follows: TGTGCCAGCTCACCACAGGACGCAAGCGCCTATGGCTACACCTTC. This sequence encodes CASSPQDASAYGYTF. This rearrangement joins TRBV18 to TRBJ1-2, with D uncertain. The CDR3 is 15 residues long. The germline CDR1 and CDR2 sequences are KGHSH and LQKENI. V was trimmed by 1 base and J by 4 bases, leaving 13 bases between them. The full variable domain, rest sourced from reference TRBV18 and TRBJ1-2, is NAGVMQNPRHLVRRRGQEARLRCSPMKGHSHVYWYRQLPEEGLKFMVYLQKENIIDESGMPKERFSAEFPKEGPSILRIQQVVRGDSAAYFCASSPQDASAYGYTFGSGTRLTVV.

V is TRBV25-1 and J is TRBJ1-3, with D unclear. The CDR3 is 12 amino acids. Trimming shortened V by 7 bases and J by 1 base, and 5 bases separated the two germline ends. Germline V gene sequence: CDR1 MGHDK, CDR2 SYGVNS. CDR3 sequence (DNA): TGTGCCAGCATAGGATCTGGAAACACCATATATTTT. Its translation: CASIGSGNTIYF.

The chain joins TRBV5-5 to TRBJ2-3; 7 bases align to TRBD2. Germline CDR1 is SGHKS and CDR2 is YYEKEE (reference sequence). The CDR3 covers 15 residues. Trimming took 4 bases from V and 2 from J; bases not matched to a gene: 7. CDR3 bases: TGTGCCAGCAGCATCCCCTGGGACTACACAGATACGCAGTATTTT. This encodes CASSIPWDYTDTQYF.